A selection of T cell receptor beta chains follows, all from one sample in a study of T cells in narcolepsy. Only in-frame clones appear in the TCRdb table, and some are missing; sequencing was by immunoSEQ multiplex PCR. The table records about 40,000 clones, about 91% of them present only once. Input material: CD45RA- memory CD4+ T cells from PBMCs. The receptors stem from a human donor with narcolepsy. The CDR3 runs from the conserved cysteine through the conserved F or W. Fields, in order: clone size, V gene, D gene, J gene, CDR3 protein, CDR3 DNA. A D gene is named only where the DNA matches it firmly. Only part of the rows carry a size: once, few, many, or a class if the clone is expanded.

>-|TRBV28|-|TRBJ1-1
CASSPRRRMNTEAFF
TGTGCCAGCAGTCCAAGACGGAGAATGAACACTGAAGCTTTCTTT
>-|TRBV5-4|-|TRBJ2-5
CASSLSAGGETQYF
TGTGCCAGCAGCTTGTCGGCGGGCGGAGAGACCCAGTACTTC
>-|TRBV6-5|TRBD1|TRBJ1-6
CASSVKGDRARTLHF
TGTGCCAGCAGTGTAAAAGGGGACAGGGCCCGTACCCTCCACTTT
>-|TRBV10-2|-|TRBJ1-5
CASSAGSGQPQHF
TGCGCCAGCAGTGCGGGGTCGGGTCAGCCCCAGCATTTT
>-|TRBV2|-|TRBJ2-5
CASRARTNQGETQYF
TGTGCCAGCAGGGCAAGGACTAATCAGGGGGAGACCCAGTACTTC
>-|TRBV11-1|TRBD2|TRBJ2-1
CASRPWGGSGRTNEQFF
TGTGCCAGCCGCCCTTGGGGGGGTAGCGGGAGGACCAATGAGCAGTTCTTC
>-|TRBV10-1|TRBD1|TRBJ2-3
CASSDRGQGDTQYF
TGCGCCAGCAGTGACAGGGGGCAAGGAGATACGCAGTATTTT
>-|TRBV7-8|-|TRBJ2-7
CASSLSSEQYF
TGTGCCAGCAGCTTAAGTTCTGAGCAGTACTTC
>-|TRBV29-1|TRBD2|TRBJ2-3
CSFCTSGVTDTQYF
TGCAGCTTTTGCACTAGCGGGGTCACAGATACGCAGTATTTT
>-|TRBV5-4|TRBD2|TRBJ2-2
CASSLETSGGTGELFF
TGTGCCAGCAGCTTGGAGACTAGCGGGGGCACCGGGGAGCTGTTTTTT
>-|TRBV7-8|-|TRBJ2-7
CASSLFTVTSYEQYF
TGTGCCAGCAGCTTATTCACAGTTACCTCCTACGAGCAGTACTTC
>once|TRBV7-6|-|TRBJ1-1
CASSTTGGSEAFF
TGTGCCAGCAGCACAACGGGGGGGTCTGAAGCTTTCTTT
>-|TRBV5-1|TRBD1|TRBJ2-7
CASSLGGTGGVSYEQYF
TGCGCCAGCAGCTTGGGAGGGACAGGGGGAGTATCCTACGAGCAGTACTTC
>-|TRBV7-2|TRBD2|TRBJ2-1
CASSPGTSGSSYNEQFF
TGTGCCAGCAGCCCCGGGACTAGCGGGAGCTCCTACAATGAGCAGTTCTTC
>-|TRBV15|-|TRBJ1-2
CATNTGTFNYGYTF
TGTGCCACCAACACAGGGACCTTTAACTATGGCTACACCTTC
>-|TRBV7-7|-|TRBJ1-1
CASSPDTLGTEAFF
TGTGCTAGCAGCCCCGACACCCTGGGAACTGAAGCTTTCTTT
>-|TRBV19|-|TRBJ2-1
CASSAPRGEQFF
TGTGCCAGTAGTGCCCCTCGGGGAGAGCAGTTCTTC
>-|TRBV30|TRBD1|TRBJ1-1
CAWSVQGDTEAFF
TGTGCCTGGAGTGTACAGGGGGACACTGAAGCTTTCTTT
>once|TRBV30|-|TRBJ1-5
CAWGREGGGQPQHF
TGTGCCTGGGGCAGGGAGGGAGGCGGACAGCCCCAGCATTTT
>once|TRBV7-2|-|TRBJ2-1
CASSFGGSSYNEQFF
TGTGCCAGCAGCTTCGGGGGTAGCTCCTACAATGAGCAGTTCTTC
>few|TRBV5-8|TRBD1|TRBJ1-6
CAIEGQGFLASPLHF
TGTGCCATCGAGGGACAGGGCTTTTTGGCATCACCCCTCCACTTT
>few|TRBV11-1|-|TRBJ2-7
CASSSERLGRYEQYF
TGTGCCAGCAGCTCAGAGAGACTAGGTCGGTACGAGCAGTACTTC
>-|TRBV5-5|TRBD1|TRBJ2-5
CASSRREGQALLQETQYF
TGTGCCAGCAGCCGACGGGAAGGACAGGCCTTACTCCAAGAGACCCAGTACTTC
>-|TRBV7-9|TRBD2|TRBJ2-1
CASSLVMGSGANIEFF
TGTGCCAGCAGCTTAGTAATGGGTAGCGGGGCTAATATAGAGTTCTTC
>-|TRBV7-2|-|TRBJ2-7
CASSSRAVNYEQYF
TGTGCCAGCAGCTCCCGCGCAGTAAACTACGAGCAGTACTTC
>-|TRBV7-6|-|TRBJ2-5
CASSSVPETQYF
TGTGCCAGCAGCTCAGTTCCGGAGACCCAGTACTTC
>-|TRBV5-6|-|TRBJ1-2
CASSWRGWGPGGYTF
TGTGCCAGCAGCTGGAGGGGCTGGGGGCCGGGGGGCTACACCTTC
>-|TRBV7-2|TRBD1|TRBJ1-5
CASSQGQGNNQPQHF
TGTGCCAGCAGCCAGGGACAGGGCAACAATCAGCCCCAGCATTTT
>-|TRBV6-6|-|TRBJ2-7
CASSYSPGGSYEQYF
TGTGCCAGCAGTTACTCGCCAGGGGGGTCCTACGAGCAGTACTTC
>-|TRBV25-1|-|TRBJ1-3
CASSESPGDGNTIYF
TGTGCCAGCAGTGAATCGCCCGGGGATGGAAACACCATATATTTT
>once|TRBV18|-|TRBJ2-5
CASSAGGRETQYF
TGTGCCAGCTCCGCCGGGGGAAGAGAGACCCAGTACTTC
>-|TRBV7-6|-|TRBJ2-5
CASSFRIADLQETQYF
TGTGCCAGCAGCTTTCGAATAGCGGACCTCCAAGAGACCCAGTACTTC
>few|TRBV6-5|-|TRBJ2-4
CASSSGWDIQYF
TGTGCCAGCAGTTCCGGGTGGGACATTCAGTACTTC
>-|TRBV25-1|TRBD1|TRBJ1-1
CASSYAIGQGRTEAFF
TGTGCCAGCAGTTACGCAATCGGACAGGGAAGGACTGAAGCTTTCTTT
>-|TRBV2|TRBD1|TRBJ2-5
CASRTGGGQETQYF
TGTGCCAGCCGTACAGGGGGCGGCCAAGAGACCCAGTACTTC
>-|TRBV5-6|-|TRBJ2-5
CASSLAVSEETQYF
TGTGCCAGCAGCTTGGCCGTGAGCGAAGAGACCCAGTACTTC
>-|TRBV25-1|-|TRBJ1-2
CASSEYRGDSYGYTF
TGTGCCAGCAGTGAATACAGGGGAGACTCCTATGGCTACACCTTC
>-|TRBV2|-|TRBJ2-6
CASNPPGISGANVLTF
TGTGCCAGCAATCCACCAGGAATCTCTGGGGCCAACGTCCTGACTTTC
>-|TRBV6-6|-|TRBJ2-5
CASSYSIRETQYF
TGTGCCAGCAGTTACTCGATTAGGGAGACCCAGTACTTC
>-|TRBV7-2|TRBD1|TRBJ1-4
CASSLVSGQNEKLFF
TGTGCCAGCAGCTTAGTATCGGGACAGAATGAAAAACTGTTTTTT